This TCR beta chain was sequenced for a study of shared clonotypes between healthy human individuals. The study, taken as a whole, reports: Generation probabilities of non-shared clonotypes were lower (relative to those shared by all four donors). As a rule, naive subsets had a larger estimated richness than memory subsets.

The naive CD8 fraction comprised CD45RO-negative cells positively selected for CCR7 and excluded terminally differentiated effector memory CD45RA+ cells. A word on this clone: Its antigen is undetermined.

V shed 4 bases and J shed 9 bases, with 10 bases lying between them. This CDR3 comprises 13 residues. Germline loops: CDR1 LNHDA, CDR2 SQIVND (reference sequence). In the original processing: Filtering differed because ImmunoSEQ produced junction-only sequences that carried no quality scores. Assay: immunoSEQ multiplex PCR; the TCRdb copy retains only in-frame clones and omits some. That table furnishes V, J and clone size, whereas the DNA furnished D and trimming. The data show just over 2,000,000 clones, over 85% seen once. The V call is TRBV19, the J call TRBJ1-6, with no clear D. Sequencing was carried out using naive CD8+ T cells sorted from blood. This TCR came from a man aged 18-30 years in good health. This CDR3 reads CASSTLGTSPLHF. CDR3 nucleotides: TGTGCCAGTAGTACACTGGGTACTTCACCCCTCCACTTT.